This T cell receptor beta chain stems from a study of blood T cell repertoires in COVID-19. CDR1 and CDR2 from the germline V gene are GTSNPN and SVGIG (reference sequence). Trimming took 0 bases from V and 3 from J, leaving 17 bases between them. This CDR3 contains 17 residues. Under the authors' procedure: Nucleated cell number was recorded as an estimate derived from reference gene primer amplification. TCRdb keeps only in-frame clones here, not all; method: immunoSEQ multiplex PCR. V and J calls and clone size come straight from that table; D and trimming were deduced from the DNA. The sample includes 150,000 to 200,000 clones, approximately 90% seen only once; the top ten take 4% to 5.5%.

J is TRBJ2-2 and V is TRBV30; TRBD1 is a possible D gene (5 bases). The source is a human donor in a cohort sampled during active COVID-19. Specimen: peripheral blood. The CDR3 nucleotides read TGTGCCTGGAGTGTTAACAGGCCCCGAAGGGACACCGGGGAGCTGTTTTTT. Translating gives CAWSVNRPRRDTGELFF.